The 28 T cell receptor beta chains below come from one sample, sequenced in a study of T cell repertoires in cytomegalovirus infection. Via MiXCR, TCRdb re-called the reads, giving one row per CDR3 protein. The table records 450,000 to 650,000 distinct CDR3 sequences, about 25% of them present only once. Input material: PBMCs. The receptors were sampled from a human donor in good health (CMV status not recorded). Some clones in this sample may be carry-over from other donors' samples.

This CDR3 reads CASSTSGNTYEQYF. The CDR3 DNA sequence: TGTGCCAGCAGCACTAGCGGGAACACCTACGAGCAGTACTTC. The V gene is TRBV12-3 or TRBV12-4, the J gene TRBJ2-7; TRBD2 agrees at 10 bases. The CDR3 is made up of 14 amino acids. The ends lost 6 bases at V and 2 bases at J; junction bases unmatched: 4.

This clonotype was observed a few times. V is TRBV30 and J is TRBJ2-1; perhaps TRBD2 as D (6 bases). Germline V gene data show CDR1 as GTSNPN and CDR2 as SVGIG (reference sequence). Trimming removed 2 bases at V and 1 base at J, with 9 bases between. This CDR3 comprises 14 residues. CDR3: CAWSFGSSYNEQFF. As DNA, the CDR3 is TGTGCCTGGAGTTTCGGGAGTTCCTACAATGAGCAGTTCTTC.

This sequence joins TRBV6-2 or TRBV6-3 and TRBJ2-5; 10 nucleotides match TRBD2. The CDR3 covers 19 residues. CDR1 is MNHEY, CDR2 SVGEGT, per germline. J gave up 3 bases and V 4 bases, and 17 bases lay outside the gene matches. The CDR3 bases are TGTGCCAGCAGTTCTCGGCTAGCGGGAGCATCAGGCCTAAAAGAGACCCAGTACTTC. Translating gives CASSSRLAGASGLKETQYF.

This clonotype was seen a few times. The CDR3 spells CAIKSDNEKLFF. The CDR3 DNA reads as TGTGCCATCAAGAGTGATAATGAAAAACTGTTTTTT. V usage is TRBV10-3 and J usage is TRBJ1-4, with unresolved D. V was cut by 7 bases and J by 4 bases, with 7 bases left in between. CDR3 length: 12 residues. CDR1 and CDR2 from the germline V gene are ENHRY and SYGVKD.

CDR3 residues: CAIKNGQSSYEQYF. The CDR3 nucleotides read TGTGCCATCAAGAACGGGCAGAGCTCCTACGAGCAGTACTTC. This chain links TRBV10-3 with TRBJ2-7; D gene uncertain. Germline CDR1 reads ENHRY; CDR2 reads SYGVKD. The CDR3 extends over 14 amino acids. V lost 7 bases to trimming and J lost 0 bases, with 13 bases between them.

This clonotype has a count of ten or more. The chain combines TRBV7-2 with TRBJ1-2; D is uncertain. Germline V gene data show CDR1 as SGHTA and CDR2 as FQGNSA. This CDR3 spans 13 amino acids. Deletions cut 4 bases from V and 7 bases from J, with 13 bases between. In nucleotides, the CDR3 is TGTGCCAGCAGCTCGGACGGGTGGGGTGGCTACACCTTC. Residues: CASSSDGWGGYTF.

The chain links TRBV20-1 to TRBJ2-3; D is perhaps TRBD1 (5 bases). The CDR3 runs to 15 residues. V was shortened by 5 bases and J by 0 bases, with 15 bases between the two germline ends. The V gene's germline CDR1 is DFQATT and CDR2 SNEGSKA (reference sequence). The CDR3 protein is CSAQVRAESTDTQYF. CDR3 nucleotide sequence: TGCAGTGCTCAAGTCAGGGCGGAAAGCACAGATACGCAGTATTTT.

This chain joins TRBV7-2 and TRBJ1-2; D call uncertain. CDR1 is SGHTA and CDR2 is FQGNSA in the germline V gene. V lost 2 bases, J lost 4 bases, and 14 bases lay in between. The CDR3 totals 15 residues. The CDR3 nucleotides are TGTGCCAGCAGCTTATATGGAGGGAACCCCTATGGCTACACCTTC. This sequence encodes CASSLYGGNPYGYTF.

This CDR3 is CASTSRYNEQFF. In nucleotides, the CDR3 is TGTGCCAGTACTAGTCGGTACAATGAGCAGTTCTTC. The J gene is TRBJ2-1, the V gene TRBV19; D remains ambiguous. The V and J ends lost 7 bases and 4 bases respectively, with 8 bases between them. Germline CDR1 reads LNHDA; CDR2 reads SQIVND (reference sequence). CDR3 length: 12 residues.

This sequence joins TRBV6-1 and TRBJ2-2; no clear D gene. This CDR3 has 12 amino acids. V dropped 3 bases and J dropped 4 bases, with 3 bases sitting between them. Per germline, CDR1 MNHNS and CDR2 SASEGT. In DNA form, the CDR3 reads TGTGCCAGCAGTGAGTTCACCGGGGAGCTGTTTTTT. It encodes CASSEFTGELFF.

V usage is TRBV4-1 and J usage is TRBJ2-6, with D perhaps matching TRBD1 (6 bases). The CDR3 covers 19 residues. V was pared by 4 bases and J by 0 bases, with 19 bases between. Per germline, CDR1 MGHRA and CDR2 YSYEKL. The CDR3 coding sequence is TGCGCCAGCAGCCTTACAGGTCAGGACAGAGTCTCTGGGGCCAACGTCCTGACTTTC. It translates to CASSLTGQDRVSGANVLTF.

The rearrangement links TRBV6-1 to TRBJ1-3; D not certain. With 6 bases removed from V and 3 bases from J, the gap between germline ends came to 15 bases. The CDR3 is 15 residues long. Germline V gene sequence: CDR1 MNHNS, CDR2 SASEGT. CDR3 nucleotide sequence: TGTGCCAGCAGCTTCAGCATGGGTTATGGAAACACCATATATTTT. It encodes CASSFSMGYGNTIYF.

This clonotype was found a few times. The chain recombines TRBV5-1 with TRBJ2-7; possible D gene TRBD1, 5 bases. This CDR3 region has 19 residues. Germline V lookup: CDR1 SGHRS, CDR2 YFSETQ. Trimming cost V 0 bases and J 2 bases, with 24 bases left between them. The CDR3, as DNA: TGCGCCAGCAGCTTGGCCGGCCTAGGCCAAGGACACAGCCCCTACGAGCAGTACTTC. It specifies CASSLAGLGQGHSPYEQYF.

This chain connects TRBV28 to TRBJ2-7, with 7 bases identical to TRBD1. V shed 7 bases and J 0 bases; nucleotides not matched to a gene: 9. This CDR3 has 15 amino acids. Germline V lookup: CDR1 MDHEN, CDR2 SYDVKM. The CDR3, as DNA: TGTGCCAGCATCTCTCCCAGGGGGATCTCCTACGAGCAGTACTTC. It is translated as CASISPRGISYEQYF.

This clonotype was detected ten times or more. The J gene is TRBJ1-2, the V gene TRBV7-9; TRBD1 agrees at 9 bases. The CDR3 spans 13 residues. Germline V gene lookup returns CDR1 SEHNR and CDR2 FQNEAQ (reference sequence). With 5 bases clipped from V and 7 bases from J, the junction kept 5 bases outside the gene matches. The CDR3 region is CASSPGQGPGYTF. The CDR3 bases are TGTGCCAGCAGCCCGGGACAGGGCCCTGGCTACACCTTC. Complete variable domain (other parts from reference TRBV7-9 and TRBJ1-2): DTGVSQNPRHKITKRGQNVTFRCDPISEHNRLYWYRQTLGQGPEFLTYFQNEAQLEKSRLLSDRFSAERPKGSFSTLEIQRTEQGDSAMYLCASSPGQGPGYTFGSGTRLTVV.

The chain joins TRBV7-2 to TRBJ1-3, with D tentatively TRBD1 (5 bases). The germline V gene has CDR1 SGHTA and CDR2 FQGNSA. The CDR3 length is 15 residues. The ends were cut back, 6 bases at V and 1 base at J, with 13 bases in the middle. CDR3 in amino acids: CASRSWGGSGNTIYF. CDR3 nucleotide sequence: TGTGCCAGCAGGTCCTGGGGGGGTTCTGGAAACACCATATATTTT.

V usage is TRBV19 and J usage is TRBJ2-2; D not resolved. V was cut by 6 bases and J by 2 bases, with 13 bases left in between. This CDR3 comprises 15 residues. Germline-derived CDR1 and CDR2 are LNHDA and SQIVND (reference sequence). This CDR3 reads CASSKPGLNTGELFF. The CDR3 nucleotides are TGTGCCAGTAGCAAACCCGGGTTAAACACCGGGGAGCTGTTTTTT.

V usage is TRBV20-1 and J usage is TRBJ1-4; D perhaps matches TRBD1 (5 bases). Germline V gene sequence: CDR1 DFQATT, CDR2 SNEGSKA (reference sequence). Between the trimmed V and J ends, which lost 1 base and 7 bases, there was a span of 19 bases. The CDR3 is 16 amino acids. CDR3: CSARGPGTPKGEKLFF. The CDR3 bases are TGCAGTGCTAGAGGTCCCGGGACGCCGAAGGGTGAAAAACTGTTTTTT.

Here the CDR3 DNA reads TGTGCCAGCAGCCATGGGACTAGCGGGAGACATGAGCAGTTCTTC. Amino acid sequence: CASSHGTSGRHEQFF. V and J are TRBV6-2 or TRBV6-3 and TRBJ2-1; 14 bases align to TRBD2. J lost 8 bases, V lost 6 bases, and 6 bases had no gene match. This CDR3 region has 15 residues. Germline V CDR1 and CDR2: MNHEY, SVGEGT.

The gene calls are TRBV15 and TRBJ2-5, with D unclear. Germline lookup yields CDR1 LNHNV and CDR2 YYDKDF (reference sequence). Between the trimmed V and J ends, which lost 1 base and 0 bases, there was a span of 9 bases. CDR3 length: 15 amino acids. Here the CDR3 DNA reads TGTGCCACCAGCAGAGTTGGGTTGTACCAAGAGACCCAGTACTTC. As protein: CATSRVGLYQETQYF.

This clonotype showed up just a few times. V and J are TRBV2 and TRBJ2-2; 8 nucleotides line up with TRBD2. The germline CDR1 and CDR2 sequences are SNHLY and FYNNEI. This CDR3 comprises 15 residues. The trim removed 5 bases at V and 6 bases at J, leaving 8 bases unmatched. CDR3 protein: CASSLLGLAAGELFF. Written as DNA, the CDR3 is TGTGCCAGCAGTCTCCTCGGACTAGCCGCCGGGGAGCTGTTTTTT.

This chain links TRBV10-3 with TRBJ1-4; no definite D call. Trimming took off 9 bases at V and 7 bases at J, with 21 bases between the two ends. Per germline, CDR1 ENHRY and CDR2 SYGVKD. CDR3 length: 15 residues. The CDR3 DNA follows: TGTGCCATGCGAATTACGGACGGATCGCCTGAAAAACTGTTTTTT. Protein: CAMRITDGSPEKLFF.

This clonotype was picked up a small number of times. This chain connects TRBV4-3 to TRBJ2-3; D remains ambiguous. The CDR3 is 15 amino acids. V lost 0 bases and J lost 0, with 7 bases in between. From germline, CDR1 is LGHNA and CDR2 YSLEER. DNA of the CDR3: TGCGCCAGCAGCCAAGATGAGACTAGCACAGATACGCAGTATTTT. Translating it yields CASSQDETSTDTQYF.

The chain is built from TRBV4-1 and TRBJ1-3; no clear D. Germline CDR1 and CDR2: MGHRA and YSYEKL. The CDR3 extends over 15 amino acids. With 1 base removed from V and 1 base from J, the gap between germline ends came to 8 bases. CDR3 protein: CASSQVRASGNTIYF. CDR3 nucleotides: TGCGCCAGCAGCCAAGTTAGGGCTTCTGGAAACACCATATATTTT.

On this clonotype itself: This could be a read error, since a much larger clone is one nucleotide away. V is TRBV7-2 and J is TRBJ1-4, with 9 bases identical to TRBD1. The CDR3 extends over 16 amino acids. The germline CDR1 and CDR2 sequences are SGHTA and FQGNSA. DNA of the CDR3: TGTGCCAACAGCTCTTGGACAGGGGTCGGGTATGAAAAACTGTTTTTT. Its protein product is CANSSWTGVGYEKLFF. The full variable domain, its missing parts supplied by reference TRBV7-2 and TRBJ1-4, is GAGVSQSPSNKVTEKGKDVELRCDPISGHTALYWYRQSLGQGLEFLIYFQGNSAPDKSGLPSDRFSAERTGGSVSTLTIQRTQQEDSAVYLCANSSWTGVGYEKLFFGSGTQLSVL.

Concerning this clonotype: A clone one base away is much larger, so this may be a read error. The rearrangement links TRBV6-5 to TRBJ1-1, with D uncertain. This CDR3 region has 13 residues. Trimming removed 7 bases from V and 0 bases from J, with 9 bases in between. Germline CDR1 reads MNHEY; CDR2 reads SVGAGI. The CDR3 loop reads CASKAYMNTEAFF. Here the CDR3 DNA reads TGTGCCAGCAAAGCGTACATGAACACTGAAGCTTTCTTT.

There are a few counts of this clonotype. This chain connects TRBV10-3 to TRBJ1-1; no reliable D call. Trimming stripped 4 bases from V and 1 base from J, with 7 bases between. The germline V gene encodes CDR1 ENHRY and CDR2 SYGVKD. CDR3 length equals 13 residues. As DNA, the CDR3 is TGTGCCATCAGTGTCGCGGGGAACACTGAAGCTTTCTTT. Protein sequence: CAISVAGNTEAFF.

This clonotype was counted ten times or more. The chain uses TRBV7-2 and TRBJ1-3; D is uncertain. The CDR3 totals 15 residues. The V gene lost 2 bases and the J gene lost 4 bases, with 12 bases spanning the gap. The germline CDR1 and CDR2 sequences are SGHTA and FQGNSA. The DNA of the CDR3 is TGTGCCAGCAGCTTATGGTTGTCGCGAGGAAACACCATATATTTT. It translates to CASSLWLSRGNTIYF.